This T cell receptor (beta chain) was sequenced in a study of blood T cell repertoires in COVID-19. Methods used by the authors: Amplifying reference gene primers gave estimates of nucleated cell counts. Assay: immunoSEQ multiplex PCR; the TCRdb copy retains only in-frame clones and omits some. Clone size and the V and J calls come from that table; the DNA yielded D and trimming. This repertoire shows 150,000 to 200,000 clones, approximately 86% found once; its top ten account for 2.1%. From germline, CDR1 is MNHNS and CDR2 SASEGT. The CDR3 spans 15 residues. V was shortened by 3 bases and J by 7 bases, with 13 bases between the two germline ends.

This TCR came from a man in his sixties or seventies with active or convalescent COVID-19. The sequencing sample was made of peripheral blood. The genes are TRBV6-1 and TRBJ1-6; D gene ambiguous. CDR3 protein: CASSEMSAGNSPLHF. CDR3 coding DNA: TGTGCCAGCAGTGAGATGTCCGCAGGAAATTCACCCCTCCACTTT.